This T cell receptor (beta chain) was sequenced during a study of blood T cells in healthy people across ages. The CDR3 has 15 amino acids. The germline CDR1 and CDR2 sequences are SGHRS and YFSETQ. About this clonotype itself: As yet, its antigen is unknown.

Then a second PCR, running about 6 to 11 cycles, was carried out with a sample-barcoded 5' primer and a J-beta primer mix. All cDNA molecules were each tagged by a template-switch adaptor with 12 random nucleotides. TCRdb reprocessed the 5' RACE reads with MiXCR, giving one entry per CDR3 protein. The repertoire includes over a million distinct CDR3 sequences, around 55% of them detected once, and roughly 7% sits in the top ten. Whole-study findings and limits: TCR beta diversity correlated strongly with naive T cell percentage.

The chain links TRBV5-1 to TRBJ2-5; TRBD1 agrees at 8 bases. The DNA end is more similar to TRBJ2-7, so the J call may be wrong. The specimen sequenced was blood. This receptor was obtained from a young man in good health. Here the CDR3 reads CASSSRPGTGNEQYF. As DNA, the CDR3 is TGCGCCAGCAGCTCACGCCCCGGGACAGGTAACGAGCAGTACTTC.